This record covers a single T cell receptor beta chain. Its antigen is currently unknown. The data derive from a study of T cell repertoires in cytomegalovirus infection. At the level of the study: Shared public TCR beta signatures pointed to both CMV infection and a matching HLA type. Study-wide points: Dominant in the ex vivo response were TCR beta clonotypes restricted by HLA-C and specific for CMV.

Each CDR3 protein is one row after TCRdb ran MiXCR on the reads. The data hold roughly 990,000 distinct CDR3 sequences, with 30% to 40% observed a single time. The CDR3 extends over 15 amino acids. Germline loops: CDR1 MNHNS, CDR2 SASEGT. V lost 5 bases and J lost 3, with 16 bases in between. The source of this sequence is a human donor in good health (CMV status not recorded). Some clones in this sample may be carry-over from other donors' samples. The source was cultured CD8+ T cells from PBMCs, collected from culture after CMV antigen stimulation. The V call is TRBV6-1, the J call TRBJ1-1, with D hard to call. CDR3 nucleotide sequence: TGTGCCAGCAGTTTCACAGAGGGTATGGACACTGAAGCTTTCTTT. Translating gives CASSFTEGMDTEAFF.